Sequencing of this T cell receptor (beta chain) was carried out in a study of tumor and adjacent non-tumor tissue in lung cancer. The ends lost 5 bases at V and 2 bases at J; junction bases unmatched: 4. Per germline, CDR1 LNHNV and CDR2 YYDKDF (reference sequence). The CDR3 has 14 residues. In this sample, this clonotype turned up many times. This sample's RNA came from whole unsorted tissue. This non-tumor lung sample came from over 3 cm beyond the tumor edge. The library came from three nested PCR rounds adapted from ARM-PCR protocols. TCRdb used MiXCR to reprocess the multiplex PCR reads, holding one entry per CDR3 protein. The data show about 110,000 distinct CDR3 sequences, over 55% seen once.

The clonotype was recovered from a man between 60 and 70 years old with non-small cell lung cancer. Sequencing was performed on distant non-tumor lung tissue. The rearrangement links TRBV15 to TRBJ2-3, with 7 bases fitting TRBD2. The CDR3 DNA is TGTGCCACCAGCTACGGGGGGTCCACAGATACGCAGTATTTT. Its translation is CATSYGGSTDTQYF.